The clone carrying this T cell receptor (beta chain) was seen more than once but under ten times. Individual cDNA molecules received unique molecular identifiers during library preparation. TCRdb fed the 5' RACE reads into MiXCR, producing one record per CDR3 protein. The sample consists of more than 50,000 distinct CDR3 sequences, 9.5% to 15% of them appearing once. CDR3 length: 15 residues. The germline gives CDR1 SEHNR, CDR2 FQNEAQ (reference sequence). V lost 10 bases and J lost 3, with 19 bases in between. The sample originates from a study of early T cells in non-severe SARS-CoV-2 infection. The chain couples TRBV7-9 to TRBJ2-1; D tentatively reads TRBD1 or TRBD2 (5 bases each). The specimen comprised whole blood, sampled at baseline. The receptor's source is an adult who was a healthcare worker with PCR-confirmed SARS-CoV-2 infection or an uninfected control (not recorded which). The CDR3 region has the DNA TGTGCCATCAGAGGGGCCTCATCAAGCTACAATGAGCAGTTCTTC. Translated: CAIRGASSSYNEQFF.